This T cell receptor (beta chain) stems from a study of monozygotic twins with inflammatory bowel disease. Study-wide results and caveats: IBD patients share fewer clonotypes with other people than healthy twins do, especially with disease activity. Repertoire similarity did not separate concordant from discordant twins, possibly from limited power.

With regard to this clonotype: Antigen unknown.

Germline values: CDR1 SGHTA, CDR2 FQGNSA. The CDR3 has 14 residues. Each UMI harboured a 6-nucleotide sample barcode and was appended via template switching. For each CDR3 protein, TCRdb gives one entry from its re-call of the 5' RACE reads, without DNA. This sample's clone table lists 330,000 or so distinct CDR3 sequences. Material: blood. The clonotype originates from a human donor with ulcerative colitis or Crohn's disease, or a healthy co-twin of an affected twin (not recorded which). This rearrangement joins TRBV7-2 to TRBJ2-5; the D call of TRBD1 rests on TCRdb alone, since no DNA is present to check it. CDR3: CASSLAGEGETQYF.